This T cell receptor (beta chain) was retrieved from a study of blood T cell repertoires in COVID-19. Study-wide context: Specimens from acute and convalescent COVID-19 originated in the United States, Italy and Spain. From T cells, B-cell-depleted T cells, or PBMCs came the material, which was cDNA or gDNA.

Seattle's enrolled individuals joined amid active infection and were then monitored longitudinally. Germline CDR1 and CDR2: KGHDR and SFDVKD. V lost 3 bases and J lost 6; bases outside the gene matches: 12. The CDR3 consists of 17 residues. The authors' processing: Amplification of reference gene primers was used by the study to estimate nucleated cell counts. TCRdb keeps only in-frame clones here, not all; method: immunoSEQ multiplex PCR. From that table come the V and J calls and clone size; the DNA was used to work out D and trimming. Of 250,000 to 400,000 clones listed, 90% are singletons. The gene calls are TRBV24-1 and TRBJ2-1; TRBD2 matches at 8 bases. This TCR was sampled from a woman in her twenties or thirties with COVID-19, enrolled during active disease. The sequencing sample was made of peripheral blood. CDR3 protein: CATSDLITSGSVNEQFF. The CDR3 nucleotides read TGTGCCACCAGTGATCTAATTACTAGCGGTTCGGTCAATGAGCAGTTCTTC.